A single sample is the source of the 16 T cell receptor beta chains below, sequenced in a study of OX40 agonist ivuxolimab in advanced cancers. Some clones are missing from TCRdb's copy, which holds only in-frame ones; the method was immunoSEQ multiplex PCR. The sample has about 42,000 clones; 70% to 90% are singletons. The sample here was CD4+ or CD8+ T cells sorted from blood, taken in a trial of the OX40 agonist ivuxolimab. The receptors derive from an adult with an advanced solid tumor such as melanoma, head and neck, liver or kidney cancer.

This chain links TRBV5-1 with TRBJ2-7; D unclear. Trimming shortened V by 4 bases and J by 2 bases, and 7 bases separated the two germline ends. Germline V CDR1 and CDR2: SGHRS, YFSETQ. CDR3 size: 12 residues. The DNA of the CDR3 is TGCGCCAGCAGCGTAGGGACCTACGAGCAGTACTTC. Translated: CASSVGTYEQYF. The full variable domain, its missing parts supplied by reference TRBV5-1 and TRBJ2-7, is KAGVTQTPRYLIKTRGQQVTLSCSPISGHRSVSWYQQTPGQGLQFLFEYFSETQRNKGNFPGRFSGRQFSNSRSEMNVSTLELGDSALYLCASSVGTYEQYFGPGTRLTVT.

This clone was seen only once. This chain's CDR3 is CASSLRASGIYEQYF. The CDR3 DNA reads TGTGCCAGCAGCTTAAGGGCTAGCGGTATCTACGAGCAGTACTTC. The V call is TRBV7-3, the J call TRBJ2-7; 7 bases map to TRBD2. CDR3 length: 15 residues. Per germline, CDR1 SGHTA and CDR2 FQGTGA. Germline trimming cut 1 base from V and 3 bases from J; bases unmatched to any gene: 6.

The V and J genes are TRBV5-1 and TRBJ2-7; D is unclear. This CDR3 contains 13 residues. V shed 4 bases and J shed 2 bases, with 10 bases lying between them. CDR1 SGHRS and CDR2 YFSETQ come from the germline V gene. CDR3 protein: CASSGETPYEQYF. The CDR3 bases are TGCGCCAGCAGCGGCGAAACCCCCTACGAGCAGTACTTC.

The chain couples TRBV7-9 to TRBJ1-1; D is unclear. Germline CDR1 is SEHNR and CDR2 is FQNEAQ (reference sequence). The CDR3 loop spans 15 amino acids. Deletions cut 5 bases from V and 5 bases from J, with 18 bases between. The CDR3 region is CASSAPGSRRTEAFF. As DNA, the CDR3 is TGTGCCAGCAGCGCCCCCGGTAGCAGGAGGACTGAAGCTTTCTTT. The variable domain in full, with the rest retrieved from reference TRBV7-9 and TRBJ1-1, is DTGVSQNPRHKITKRGQNVTFRCDPISEHNRLYWYRQTLGQGPEFLTYFQNEAQLEKSRLLSDRFSAERPKGSFSTLEIQRTEQGDSAMYLCASSAPGSRRTEAFFGQGTRLTVV.

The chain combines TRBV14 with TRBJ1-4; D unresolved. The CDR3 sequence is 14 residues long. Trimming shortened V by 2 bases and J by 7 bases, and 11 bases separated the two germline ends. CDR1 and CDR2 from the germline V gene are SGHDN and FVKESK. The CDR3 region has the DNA TGTGCCAGCAGCCAATCGGACCTGGTTGAAAAACTGTTTTTT. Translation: CASSQSDLVEKLFF.

DNA of the CDR3: TGTGCCAGCAGTTTATGGGCCAGCCGATTTTACGAGCAGTACTTC. Amino acid sequence: CASSLWASRFYEQYF. The gene calls are TRBV27 and TRBJ2-7; D gene uncertain. This CDR3 is 15 amino acids long. The germline gives CDR1 MNHEY, CDR2 SMNVEV (reference sequence). Trimming pared 1 base from V and 4 bases from J, leaving 14 bases between.

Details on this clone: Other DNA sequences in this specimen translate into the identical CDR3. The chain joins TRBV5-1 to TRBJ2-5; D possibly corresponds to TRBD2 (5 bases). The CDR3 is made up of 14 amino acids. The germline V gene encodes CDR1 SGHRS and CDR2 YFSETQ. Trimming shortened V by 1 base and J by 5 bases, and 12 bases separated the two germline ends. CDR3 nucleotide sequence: TGCGCCAGCAGCTTGACTAGTATCAGGGAGACCCAGTACTTC. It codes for CASSLTSIRETQYF.

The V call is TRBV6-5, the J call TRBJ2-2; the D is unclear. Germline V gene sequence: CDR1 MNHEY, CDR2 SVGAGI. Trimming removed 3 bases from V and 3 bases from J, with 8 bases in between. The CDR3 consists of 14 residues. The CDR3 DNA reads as TGTGCCAGCAGTTATTTAAAATACACCGGGGAGCTGTTTTTT. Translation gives CASSYLKYTGELFF.

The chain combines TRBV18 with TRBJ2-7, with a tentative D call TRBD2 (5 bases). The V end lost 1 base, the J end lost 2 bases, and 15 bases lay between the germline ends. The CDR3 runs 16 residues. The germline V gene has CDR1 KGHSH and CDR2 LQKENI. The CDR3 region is CASSPLRAGIPYEQYF. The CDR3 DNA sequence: TGTGCCAGCTCACCACTGAGGGCCGGGATACCCTACGAGCAGTACTTC. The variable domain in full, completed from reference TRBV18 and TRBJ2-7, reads NAGVMQNPRHLVRRRGQEARLRCSPMKGHSHVYWYRQLPEEGLKFMVYLQKENIIDESGMPKERFSAEFPKEGPSILRIQQVVRGDSAAYFCASSPLRAGIPYEQYFGPGTRLTVT.

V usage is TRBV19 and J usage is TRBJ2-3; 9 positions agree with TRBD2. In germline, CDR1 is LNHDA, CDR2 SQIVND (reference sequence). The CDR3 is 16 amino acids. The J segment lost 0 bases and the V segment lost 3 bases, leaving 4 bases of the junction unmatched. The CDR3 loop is CASSMLAGGSTDTQYF. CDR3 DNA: TGTGCCAGTAGTATGTTGGCGGGAGGGAGCACAGATACGCAGTATTTT.

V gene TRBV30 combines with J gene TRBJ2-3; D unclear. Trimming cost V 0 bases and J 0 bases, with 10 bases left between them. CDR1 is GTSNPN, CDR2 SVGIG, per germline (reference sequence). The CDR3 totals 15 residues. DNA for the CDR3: TGTGCCTGGAGTGTGAGATCTCGAAGCACAGATACGCAGTATTTT. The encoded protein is CAWSVRSRSTDTQYF.

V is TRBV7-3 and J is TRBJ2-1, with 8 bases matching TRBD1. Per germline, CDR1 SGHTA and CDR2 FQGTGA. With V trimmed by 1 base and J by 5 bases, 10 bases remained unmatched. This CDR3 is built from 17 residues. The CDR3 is CASSLNRGQGTHNEQFF. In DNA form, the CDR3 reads TGTGCCAGCAGCTTAAATAGAGGACAGGGAACACACAATGAGCAGTTCTTC.

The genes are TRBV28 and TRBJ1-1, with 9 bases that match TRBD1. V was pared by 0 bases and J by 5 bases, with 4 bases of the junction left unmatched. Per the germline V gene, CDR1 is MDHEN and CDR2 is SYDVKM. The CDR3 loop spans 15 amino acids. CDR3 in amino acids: CASSLWGTGITEAFF. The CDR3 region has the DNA TGTGCCAGCAGTTTATGGGGGACAGGGATAACTGAAGCTTTCTTT.

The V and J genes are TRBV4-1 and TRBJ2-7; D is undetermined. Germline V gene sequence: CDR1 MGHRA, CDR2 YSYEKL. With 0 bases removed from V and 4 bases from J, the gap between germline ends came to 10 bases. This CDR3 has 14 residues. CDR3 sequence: CASSQDLGSYEQYF. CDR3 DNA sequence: TGCGCCAGCAGCCAAGATCTCGGGTCGTACGAGCAGTACTTC.

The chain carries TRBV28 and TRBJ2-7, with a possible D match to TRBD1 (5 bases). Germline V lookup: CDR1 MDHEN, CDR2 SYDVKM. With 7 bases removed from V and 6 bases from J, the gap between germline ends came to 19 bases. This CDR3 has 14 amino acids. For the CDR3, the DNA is TGTGCCAGCATAACCCCAGGGTTGGCGGCCGAGCAGTACTTC. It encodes CASITPGLAAEQYF.

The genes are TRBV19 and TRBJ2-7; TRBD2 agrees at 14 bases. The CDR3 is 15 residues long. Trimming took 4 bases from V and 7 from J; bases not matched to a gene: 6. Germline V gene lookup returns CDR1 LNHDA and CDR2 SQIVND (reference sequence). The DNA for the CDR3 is TGTGCCAGTAGTAGAGGGACTAGCGGGAGCCGGGAGCAGTACTTC. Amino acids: CASSRGTSGSREQYF. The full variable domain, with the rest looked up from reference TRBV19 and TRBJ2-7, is DGGITQSPKYLFRKEGQNVTLSCEQNLNHDAMYWYRQDPGQGLRLIYYSQIVNDFQKGDIAEGYSVSREKKESFPLTVTSAQKNPTAFYLCASSRGTSGSREQYFGPGTRLTVT.